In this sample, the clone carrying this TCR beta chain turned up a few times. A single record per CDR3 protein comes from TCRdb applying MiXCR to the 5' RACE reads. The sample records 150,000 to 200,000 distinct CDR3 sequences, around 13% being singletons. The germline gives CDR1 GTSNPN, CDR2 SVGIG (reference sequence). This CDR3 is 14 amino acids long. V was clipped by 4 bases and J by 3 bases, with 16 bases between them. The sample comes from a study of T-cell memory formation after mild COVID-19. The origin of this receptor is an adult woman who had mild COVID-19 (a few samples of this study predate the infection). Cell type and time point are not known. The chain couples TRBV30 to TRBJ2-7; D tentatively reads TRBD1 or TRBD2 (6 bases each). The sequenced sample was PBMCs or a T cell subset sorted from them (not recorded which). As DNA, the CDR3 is TGTGCCTGGACTCCGGGACGGGGGCTCTACGAGCAGTACTTC. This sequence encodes CAWTPGRGLYEQYF.